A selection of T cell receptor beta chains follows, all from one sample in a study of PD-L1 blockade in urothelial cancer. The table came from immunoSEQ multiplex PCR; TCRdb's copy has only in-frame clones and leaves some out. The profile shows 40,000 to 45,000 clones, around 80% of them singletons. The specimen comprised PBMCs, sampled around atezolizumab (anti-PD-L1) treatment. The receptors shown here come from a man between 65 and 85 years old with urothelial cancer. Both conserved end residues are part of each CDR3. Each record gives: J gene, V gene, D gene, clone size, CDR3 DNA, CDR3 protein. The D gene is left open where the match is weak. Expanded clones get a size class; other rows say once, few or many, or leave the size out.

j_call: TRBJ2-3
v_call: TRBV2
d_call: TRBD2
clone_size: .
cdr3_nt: TGTGCCAGCAGTGCGAGCGGGGCCCCGGGAGATACGCAGTATTTT
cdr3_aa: CASSASGAPGDTQYF

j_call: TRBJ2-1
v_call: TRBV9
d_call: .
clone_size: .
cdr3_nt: TGTGCCAGCAGCTCACGCAATTACAGTGAGCAGTTCTTC
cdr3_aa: CASSSRNYSEQFF

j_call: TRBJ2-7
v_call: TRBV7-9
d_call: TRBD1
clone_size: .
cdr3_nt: TGTGCCAGCAGCCGCTCCGGGACAGGGGTTGACGAGCAGTACTTC
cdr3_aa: CASSRSGTGVDEQYF

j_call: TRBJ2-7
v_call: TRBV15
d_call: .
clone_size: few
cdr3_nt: TGTGCCACCAGCAGAGAACGGGAGCAGTACTTC
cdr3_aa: CATSREREQYF

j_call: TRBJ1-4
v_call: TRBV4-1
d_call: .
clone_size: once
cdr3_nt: TGCGCCAGCAGCCCCTTTCATGAAAAACTGTTTTTT
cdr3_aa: CASSPFHEKLFF

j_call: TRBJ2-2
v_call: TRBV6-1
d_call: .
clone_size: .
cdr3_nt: TGTGCCAGCAGTGTCGCCGGGACAACGAACACCGGGGAGCTGTTTTTT
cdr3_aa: CASSVAGTTNTGELFF

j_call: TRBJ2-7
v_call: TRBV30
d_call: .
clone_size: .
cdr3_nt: TGTGCCTGTACAGAAGAAGGCTACGAGCAGTACTTC
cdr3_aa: CACTEEGYEQYF

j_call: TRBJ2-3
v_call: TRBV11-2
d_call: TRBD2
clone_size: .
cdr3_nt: TGTGCCAGCAGCTCCTTTCCTAGCGGGGGTGGAGATACGCAGTATTTT
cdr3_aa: CASSSFPSGGGDTQYF

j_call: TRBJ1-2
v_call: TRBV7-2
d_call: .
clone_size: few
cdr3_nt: TGTGCCAGCAGCTTAGGGGGCAGGGCATTGTATGGCTACACCTTC
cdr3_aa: CASSLGGRALYGYTF

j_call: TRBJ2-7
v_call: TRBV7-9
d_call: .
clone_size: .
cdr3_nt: TGTGCCAGCAGTTCGGGCAGGGGATACGAGCAGTACTTC
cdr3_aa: CASSSGRGYEQYF

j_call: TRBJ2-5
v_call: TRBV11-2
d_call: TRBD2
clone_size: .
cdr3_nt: TGTGCCAGCAGCTTAGCAGCGGGGGGGCGAGAGACCCAGTACTTC
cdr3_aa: CASSLAAGGRETQYF

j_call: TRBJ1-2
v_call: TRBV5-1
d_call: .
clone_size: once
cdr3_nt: TGCGCCAGCAGCCCGGACGGAGGAGGTGGCTACACCTTC
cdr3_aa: CASSPDGGGGYTF

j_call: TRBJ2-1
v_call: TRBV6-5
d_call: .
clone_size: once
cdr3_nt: TGTGCCAGCAGTTACGGTCGGTTGGGGGGTGGAAATGAGCAGTTCTTC
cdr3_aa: CASSYGRLGGGNEQFF

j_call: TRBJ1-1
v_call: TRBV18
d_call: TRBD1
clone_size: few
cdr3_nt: TGTGCCAGCTCACCCCTCAGACAGGGGGCAGACACTGAAGCTTTCTTT
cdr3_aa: CASSPLRQGADTEAFF

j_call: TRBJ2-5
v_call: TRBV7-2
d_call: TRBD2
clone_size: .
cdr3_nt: TGTGCCAGCAGCTTGGGAATAGGCGGGGGCCAAGAGACCCAGTACTTC
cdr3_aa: CASSLGIGGGQETQYF

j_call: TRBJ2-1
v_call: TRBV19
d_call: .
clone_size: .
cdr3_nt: TGTGCCAGTAGTAAGAGGGGGTTTGAAGGGGGGGCAAGCTACAATGAGCAGTTCTTC
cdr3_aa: CASSKRGFEGGASYNEQFF

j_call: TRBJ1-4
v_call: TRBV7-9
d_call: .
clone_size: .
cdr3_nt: TGTGCCAGCGGGGGGGCAGCGTCAAGGAGCGGTGAAAAACTGTTTTTT
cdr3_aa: CASGGAASRSGEKLFF

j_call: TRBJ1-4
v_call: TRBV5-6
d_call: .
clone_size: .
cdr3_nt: TGTGCCAGCAGCATTGGGGGTCGGGAGGTCGACGGAAAACTGTTTTTT
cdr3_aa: CASSIGGREVDGKLFF

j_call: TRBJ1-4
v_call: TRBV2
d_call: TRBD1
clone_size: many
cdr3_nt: TGTGCCAGCAGAGATTCCGGGACAGGGGATGAAAAACTGTTTTTT
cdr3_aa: CASRDSGTGDEKLFF

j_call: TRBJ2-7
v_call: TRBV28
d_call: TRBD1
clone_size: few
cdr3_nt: TGTGCCAGTTTCCCGGGGACAGGCTCCTACGAGCAGTACTTC
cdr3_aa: CASFPGTGSYEQYF

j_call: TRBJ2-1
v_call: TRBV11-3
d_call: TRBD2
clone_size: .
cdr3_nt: TGTGCCAGCAGCTTAGCCAGCGGGGTATACAATGAGCAGTTCTTC
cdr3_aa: CASSLASGVYNEQFF

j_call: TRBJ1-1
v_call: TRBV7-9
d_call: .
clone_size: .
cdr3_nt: TGTGCCAGCGCCGGCCCCCCAGCCACGGGCACTGAAGCTTTCTTT
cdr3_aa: CASAGPPATGTEAFF

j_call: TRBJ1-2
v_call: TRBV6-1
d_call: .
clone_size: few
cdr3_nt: TGTGCCAGCAGACAGACAGGTGGGGACACCTTC
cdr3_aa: CASRQTGGDTF

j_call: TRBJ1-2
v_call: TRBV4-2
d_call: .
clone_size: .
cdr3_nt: TGTGCCAGCAGCCCATCCTTAGTGACAGGCAATGGCTACACCTTC
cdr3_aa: CASSPSLVTGNGYTF

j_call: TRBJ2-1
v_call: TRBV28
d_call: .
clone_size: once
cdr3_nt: TGTGCCAGCAGCCTCTCCTACAATGAGCAGTTCTTC
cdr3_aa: CASSLSYNEQFF

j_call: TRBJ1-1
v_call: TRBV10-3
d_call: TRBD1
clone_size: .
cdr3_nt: TGTGCCATCAGGCCGGGACAGGGGACCCCTGAAGCTTTCTTT
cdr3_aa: CAIRPGQGTPEAFF

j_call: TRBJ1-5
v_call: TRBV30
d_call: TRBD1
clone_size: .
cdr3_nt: TGTGCCTGGAGTGTAGGCGGACAGGGCCGGGGGCCCCAGCATTTT
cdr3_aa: CAWSVGGQGRGPQHF

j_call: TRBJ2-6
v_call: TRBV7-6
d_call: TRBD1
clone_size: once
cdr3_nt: TGTGCCAGCAGCTTAGTGGACAGGGGGCTTGGGGCCAACGTCCTGACTTTC
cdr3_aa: CASSLVDRGLGANVLTF

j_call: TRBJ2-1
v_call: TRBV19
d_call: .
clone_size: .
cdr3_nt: TGTGCCAGTAGTTCGACATCGGTCTCCTACAATGAGCAGTTCTTC
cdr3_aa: CASSSTSVSYNEQFF

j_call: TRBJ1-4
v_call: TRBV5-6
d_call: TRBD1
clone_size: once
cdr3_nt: TGTGCCAGCAGCCTGGACAGGATCCTTGCAACTAATGAAAAACTGTTTTTT
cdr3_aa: CASSLDRILATNEKLFF

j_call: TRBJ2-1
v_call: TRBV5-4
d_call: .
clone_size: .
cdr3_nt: TGTGCCAGCAGCTTGGGACAGGCCTCCTACAATGAGCAGTTCTTC
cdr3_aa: CASSLGQASYNEQFF

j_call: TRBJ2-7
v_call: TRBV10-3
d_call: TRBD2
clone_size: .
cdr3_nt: TGTGCCATCAGTGTGGCTAGCGGATCCTACGAGCAGTACTTC
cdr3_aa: CAISVASGSYEQYF

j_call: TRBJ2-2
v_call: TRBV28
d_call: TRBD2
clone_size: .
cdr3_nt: TGTGCCAGCAAATCGTCGCTGGGTAGCGGGAGTTCCGGGGAGCTGTTTTTT
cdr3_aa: CASKSSLGSGSSGELFF

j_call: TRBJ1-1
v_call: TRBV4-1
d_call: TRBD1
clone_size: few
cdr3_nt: TGCGCCAGCAGCCACATAGGGACAGCGAACACTGAAGCTTTCTTT
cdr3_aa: CASSHIGTANTEAFF

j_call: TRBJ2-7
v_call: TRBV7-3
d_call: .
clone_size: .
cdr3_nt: TGTGCCAGCAGCTTAGTGCCAGGTTCCTCCTACGAGCAGTACTTC
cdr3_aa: CASSLVPGSSYEQYF

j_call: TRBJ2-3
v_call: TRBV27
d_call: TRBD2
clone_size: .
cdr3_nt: TGTGCCAGCAGTTTTGCGGGGGTAGGCACAGATACGCAGTATTTT
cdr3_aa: CASSFAGVGTDTQYF